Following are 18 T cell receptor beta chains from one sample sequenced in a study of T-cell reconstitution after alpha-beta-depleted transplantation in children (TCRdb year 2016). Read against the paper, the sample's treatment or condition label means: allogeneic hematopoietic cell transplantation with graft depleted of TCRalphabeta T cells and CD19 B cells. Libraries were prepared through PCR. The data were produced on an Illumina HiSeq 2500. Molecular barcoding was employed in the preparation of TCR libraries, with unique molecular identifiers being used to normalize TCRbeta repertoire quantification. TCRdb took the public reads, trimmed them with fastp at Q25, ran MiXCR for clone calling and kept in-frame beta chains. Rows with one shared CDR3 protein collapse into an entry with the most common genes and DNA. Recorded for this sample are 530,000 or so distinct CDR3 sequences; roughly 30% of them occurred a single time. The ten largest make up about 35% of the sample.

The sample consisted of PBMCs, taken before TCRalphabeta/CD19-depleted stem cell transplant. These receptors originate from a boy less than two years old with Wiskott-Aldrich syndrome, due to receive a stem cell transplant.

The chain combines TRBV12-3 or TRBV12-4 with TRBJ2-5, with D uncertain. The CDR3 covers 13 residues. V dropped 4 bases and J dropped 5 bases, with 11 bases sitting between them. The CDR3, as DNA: TGTGCCAGCAGTTCCCGAGTCGCTGAGACCCAGTACTTC. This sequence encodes CASSSRVAETQYF.

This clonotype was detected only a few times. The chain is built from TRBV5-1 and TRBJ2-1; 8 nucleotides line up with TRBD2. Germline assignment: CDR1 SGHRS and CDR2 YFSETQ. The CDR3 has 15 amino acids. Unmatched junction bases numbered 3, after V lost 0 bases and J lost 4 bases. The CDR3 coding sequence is TGCGCCAGCAGCTTGGTTAGCGGGGCATACAATGAGCAGTTCTTC. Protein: CASSLVSGAYNEQFF.

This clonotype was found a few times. For the CDR3, the DNA is TGCGCCAGCAGCCAAGGGACTAGCGGGAGAGTTGAGCAGTTCTTC. Translation: CASSQGTSGRVEQFF. This chain uses TRBV5-1 with TRBJ2-1; TRBD2 matches at 14 bases. V lost 4 bases to trimming and J lost 9 bases; unmatched junction nucleotides: 6. From germline, CDR1 is SGHRS and CDR2 YFSETQ. The CDR3 runs to 15 residues.

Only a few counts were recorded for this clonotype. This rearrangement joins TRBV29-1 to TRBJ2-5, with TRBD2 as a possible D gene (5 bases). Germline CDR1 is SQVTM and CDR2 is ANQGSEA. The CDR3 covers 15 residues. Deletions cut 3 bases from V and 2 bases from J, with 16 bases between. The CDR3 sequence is CSVDRTDGMQETQYF. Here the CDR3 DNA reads TGCAGCGTTGACCGAACTGACGGGATGCAAGAGACCCAGTACTTC.

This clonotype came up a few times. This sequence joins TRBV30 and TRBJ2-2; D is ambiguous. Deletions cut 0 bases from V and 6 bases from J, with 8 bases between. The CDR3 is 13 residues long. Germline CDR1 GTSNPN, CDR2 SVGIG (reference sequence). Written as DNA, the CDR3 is TGTGCCTGGAGTGTATTGCAGTCCGGGGAGCTGTTTTTT. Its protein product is CAWSVLQSGELFF.

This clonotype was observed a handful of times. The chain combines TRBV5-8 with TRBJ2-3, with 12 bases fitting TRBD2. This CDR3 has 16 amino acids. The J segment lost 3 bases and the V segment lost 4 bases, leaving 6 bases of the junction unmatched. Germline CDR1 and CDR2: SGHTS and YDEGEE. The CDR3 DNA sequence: TGTGCCAGCAGCGCTCTAGCGGGAGGGCTGACAGATACGCAGTATTTT. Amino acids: CASSALAGGLTDTQYF.

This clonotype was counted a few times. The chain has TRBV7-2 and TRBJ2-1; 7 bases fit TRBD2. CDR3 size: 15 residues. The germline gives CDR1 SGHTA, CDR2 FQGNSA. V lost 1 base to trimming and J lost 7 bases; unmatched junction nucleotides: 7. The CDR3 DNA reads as TGTGCCAGCAGCTTAGTAGGGACTACCTGGAATGAGCAGTTCTTC. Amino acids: CASSLVGTTWNEQFF.

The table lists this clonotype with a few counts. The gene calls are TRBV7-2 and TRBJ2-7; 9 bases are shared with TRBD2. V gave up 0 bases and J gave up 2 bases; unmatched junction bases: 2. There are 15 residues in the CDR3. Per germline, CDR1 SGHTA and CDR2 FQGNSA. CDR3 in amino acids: CASSLASSGTYEQYF. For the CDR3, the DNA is TGTGCCAGCAGCTTAGCGTCTAGCGGGACCTACGAGCAGTACTTC. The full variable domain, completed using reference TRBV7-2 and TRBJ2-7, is GAGVSQSPSNKVTEKGKDVELRCDPISGHTALYWYRQSLGQGLEFLIYFQGNSAPDKSGLPSDRFSAERTGGSVSTLTIQRTQQEDSAVYLCASSLASSGTYEQYFGPGTRLTVT.

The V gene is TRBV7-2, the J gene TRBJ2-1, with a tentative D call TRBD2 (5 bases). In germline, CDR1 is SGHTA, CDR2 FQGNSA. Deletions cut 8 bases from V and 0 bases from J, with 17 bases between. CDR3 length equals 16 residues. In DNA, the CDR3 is TGTGCCAGCGGCTGGGCTAGCAGGAGCTCCTACAATGAGCAGTTCTTC. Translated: CASGWASRSSYNEQFF.

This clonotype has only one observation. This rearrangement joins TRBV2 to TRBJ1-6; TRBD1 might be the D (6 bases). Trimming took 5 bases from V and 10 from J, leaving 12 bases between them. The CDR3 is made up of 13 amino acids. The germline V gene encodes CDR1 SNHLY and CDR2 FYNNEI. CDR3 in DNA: TGTGCCAGCAGTACACAGGGTGAATCACCCCTCCACTTT. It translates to CASSTQGESPLHF.

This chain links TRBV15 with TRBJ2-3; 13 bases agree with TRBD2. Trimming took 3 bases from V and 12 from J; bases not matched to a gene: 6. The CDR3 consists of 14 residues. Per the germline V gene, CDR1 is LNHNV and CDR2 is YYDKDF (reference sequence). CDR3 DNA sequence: TGTGCCACCAGCAGTGGCGGGACTAGCGGGATTCAGTATTTT. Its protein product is CATSSGGTSGIQYF.

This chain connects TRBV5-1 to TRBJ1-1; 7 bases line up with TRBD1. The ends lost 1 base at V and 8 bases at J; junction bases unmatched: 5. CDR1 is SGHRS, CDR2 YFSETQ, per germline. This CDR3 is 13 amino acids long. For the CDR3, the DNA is TGCGCCAGCAGCTTGCGACTGACAGGGGAAGCTTTCTTT. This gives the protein CASSLRLTGEAFF.

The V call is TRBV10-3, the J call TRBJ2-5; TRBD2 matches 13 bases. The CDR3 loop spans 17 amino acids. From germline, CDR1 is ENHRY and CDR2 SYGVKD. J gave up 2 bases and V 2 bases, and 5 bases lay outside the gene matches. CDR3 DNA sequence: TGTGCCATCAGTGAGCGACTAGCGGGAGGACCGCAAGAGACCCAGTACTTC. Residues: CAISERLAGGPQETQYF.

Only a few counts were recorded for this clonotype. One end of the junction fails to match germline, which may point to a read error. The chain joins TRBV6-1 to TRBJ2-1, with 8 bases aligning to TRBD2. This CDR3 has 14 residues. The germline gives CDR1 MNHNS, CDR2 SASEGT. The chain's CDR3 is CASTGGGFGNEHFF. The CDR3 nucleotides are TGTGCCAGCACCGGGGGGGGGTTTGGCAATGAGCATTTCTTC.

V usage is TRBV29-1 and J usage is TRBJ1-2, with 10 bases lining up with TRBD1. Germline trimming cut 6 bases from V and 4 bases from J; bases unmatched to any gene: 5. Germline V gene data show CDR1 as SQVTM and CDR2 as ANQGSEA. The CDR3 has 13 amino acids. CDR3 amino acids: CSVSGTGAYGYTF. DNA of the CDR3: TGCAGCGTGTCCGGGACAGGGGCCTATGGCTACACCTTC. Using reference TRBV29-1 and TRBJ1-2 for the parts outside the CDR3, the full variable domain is SAVISQKPSRDICQRGTSLTIQCQVDSQVTMMFWYRQQPGQSLTLIATANQGSEATYESGFVIDKFPISRPNLTFSTLTVSNMSPEDSSIYLCSVSGTGAYGYTFGSGTRLTVV.

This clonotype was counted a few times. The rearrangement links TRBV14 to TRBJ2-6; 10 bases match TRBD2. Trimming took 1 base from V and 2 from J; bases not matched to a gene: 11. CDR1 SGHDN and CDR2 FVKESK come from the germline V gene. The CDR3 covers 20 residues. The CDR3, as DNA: TGTGCCAGCAGCCAAGTTTACGCTAGCGGGAGCCTAGCTGGGGCCAACGTCCTGACTTTC. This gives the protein CASSQVYASGSLAGANVLTF.

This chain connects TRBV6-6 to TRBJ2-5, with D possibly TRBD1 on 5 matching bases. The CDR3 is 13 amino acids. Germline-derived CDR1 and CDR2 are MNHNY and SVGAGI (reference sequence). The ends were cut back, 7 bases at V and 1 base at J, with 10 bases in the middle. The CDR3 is CASTVTVQETQYF. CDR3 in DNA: TGTGCCAGCACTGTGACAGTCCAAGAGACCCAGTACTTC.

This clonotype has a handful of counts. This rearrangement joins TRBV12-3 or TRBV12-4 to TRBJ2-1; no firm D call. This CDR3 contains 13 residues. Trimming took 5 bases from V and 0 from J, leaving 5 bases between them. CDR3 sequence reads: CASSISSYNEQFF. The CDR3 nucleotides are TGTGCCAGCAGTATAAGCTCCTACAATGAGCAGTTCTTC.